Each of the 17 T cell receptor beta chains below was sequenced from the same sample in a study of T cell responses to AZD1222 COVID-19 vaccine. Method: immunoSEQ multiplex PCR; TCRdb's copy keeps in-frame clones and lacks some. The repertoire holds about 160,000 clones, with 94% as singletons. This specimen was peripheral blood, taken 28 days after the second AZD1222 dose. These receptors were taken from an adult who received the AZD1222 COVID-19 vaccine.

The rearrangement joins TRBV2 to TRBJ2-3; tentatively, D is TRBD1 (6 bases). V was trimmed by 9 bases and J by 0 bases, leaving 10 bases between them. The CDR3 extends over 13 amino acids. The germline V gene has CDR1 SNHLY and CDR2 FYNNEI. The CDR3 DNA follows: TGTGCCAGAGGGACATTTAGCACAGATACGCAGTATTTT. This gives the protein CARGTFSTDTQYF.

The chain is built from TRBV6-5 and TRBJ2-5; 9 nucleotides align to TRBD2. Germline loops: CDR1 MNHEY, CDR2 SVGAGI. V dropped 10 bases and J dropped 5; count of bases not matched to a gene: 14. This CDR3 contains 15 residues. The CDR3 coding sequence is TGTGCCACCAGGGTAGCGGGAGTGATCAGGGAGACCCAGTACTTC. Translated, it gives CATRVAGVIRETQYF.

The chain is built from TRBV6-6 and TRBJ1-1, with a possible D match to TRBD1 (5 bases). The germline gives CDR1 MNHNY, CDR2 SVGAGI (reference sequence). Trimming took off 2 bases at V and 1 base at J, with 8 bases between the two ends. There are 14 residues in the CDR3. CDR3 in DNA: TGTGCCAGCAGTTACCAGGACACGAACACTGAAGCTTTCTTT. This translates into CASSYQDTNTEAFF.

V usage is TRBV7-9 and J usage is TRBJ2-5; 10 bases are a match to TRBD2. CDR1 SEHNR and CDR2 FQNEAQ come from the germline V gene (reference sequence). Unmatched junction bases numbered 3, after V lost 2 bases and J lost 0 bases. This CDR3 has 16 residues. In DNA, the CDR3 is TGTGCCAGCAGCTTAAAGACTAGCGGGTACCAAGAGACCCAGTACTTC. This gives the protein CASSLKTSGYQETQYF.

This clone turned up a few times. CDR3 loop: CASSYSLLQRYSYNEQFF. The CDR3 nucleotides read TGTGCCAGCAGTTACTCGCTCCTCCAGCGATACTCCTACAATGAGCAGTTCTTC. The chain employs TRBV6-2 or TRBV6-3 and TRBJ2-1; no definite D call. Germline CDR1 reads MNHEY; CDR2 reads SVGEGT. Trimming removed 0 bases from V and 0 bases from J, with 15 bases in between. This CDR3 region has 18 residues.

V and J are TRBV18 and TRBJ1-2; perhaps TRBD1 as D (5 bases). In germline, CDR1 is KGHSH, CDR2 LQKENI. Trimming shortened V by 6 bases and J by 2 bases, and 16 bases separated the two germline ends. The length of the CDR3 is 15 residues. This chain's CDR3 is CASSPDSTLNYGYTF. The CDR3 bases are TGTGCCAGCTCTCCCGACAGCACATTAAACTATGGCTACACCTTC.

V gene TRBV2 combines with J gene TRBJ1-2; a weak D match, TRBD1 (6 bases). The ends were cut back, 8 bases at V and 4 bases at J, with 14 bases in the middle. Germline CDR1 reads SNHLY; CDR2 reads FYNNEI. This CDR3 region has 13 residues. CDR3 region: CASEQAGAYGYTF. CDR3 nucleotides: TGTGCCAGCGAGCAGGCAGGGGCCTATGGCTACACCTTC.

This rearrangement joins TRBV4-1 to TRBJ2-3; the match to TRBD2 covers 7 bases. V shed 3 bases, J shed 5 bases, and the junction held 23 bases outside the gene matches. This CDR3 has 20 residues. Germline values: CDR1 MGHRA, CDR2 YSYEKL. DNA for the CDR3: TGCGCCAGCAGCCAGACCCTCCCCCCCCGAGGCCTAGCGGCGATAGATACGCAGTATTTT. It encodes CASSQTLPPRGLAAIDTQYF.

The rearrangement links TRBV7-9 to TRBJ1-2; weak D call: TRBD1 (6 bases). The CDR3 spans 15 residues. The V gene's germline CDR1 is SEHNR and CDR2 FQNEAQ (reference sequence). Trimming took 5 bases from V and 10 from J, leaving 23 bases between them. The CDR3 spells CASSAPSGTRSFYTF. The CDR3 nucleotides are TGTGCCAGCAGCGCCCCCTCCGGGACACGGAGTTTCTACACCTTC. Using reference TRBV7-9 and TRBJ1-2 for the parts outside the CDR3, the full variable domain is DTGVSQNPRHKITKRGQNVTFRCDPISEHNRLYWYRQTLGQGPEFLTYFQNEAQLEKSRLLSDRFSAERPKGSFSTLEIQRTEQGDSAMYLCASSAPSGTRSFYTFGSGTRLTVV.

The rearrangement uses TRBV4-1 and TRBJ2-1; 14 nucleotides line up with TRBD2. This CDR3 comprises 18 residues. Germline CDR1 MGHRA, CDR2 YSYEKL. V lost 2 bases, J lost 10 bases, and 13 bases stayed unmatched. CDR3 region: CASSQSPATSGRAEEQFF. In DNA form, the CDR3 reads TGCGCCAGCAGCCAAAGTCCCGCGACTAGCGGGAGGGCCGAAGAGCAGTTCTTC.

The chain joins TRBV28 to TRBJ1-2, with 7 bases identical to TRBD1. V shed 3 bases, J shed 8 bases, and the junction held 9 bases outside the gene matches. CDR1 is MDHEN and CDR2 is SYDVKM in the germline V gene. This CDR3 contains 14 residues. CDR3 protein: CASSLRRGRLGYTF. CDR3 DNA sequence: TGTGCCAGCAGTTTGAGGAGGGGGCGCCTGGGCTACACCTTC.

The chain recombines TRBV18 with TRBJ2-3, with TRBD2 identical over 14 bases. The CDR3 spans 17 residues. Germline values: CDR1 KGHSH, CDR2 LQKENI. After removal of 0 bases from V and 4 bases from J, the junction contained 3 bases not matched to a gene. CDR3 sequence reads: CASSPPKTSGRADTQYF. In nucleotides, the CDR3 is TGTGCCAGCTCACCACCGAAGACTAGCGGGAGGGCAGATACGCAGTATTTT. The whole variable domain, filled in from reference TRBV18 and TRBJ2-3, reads NAGVMQNPRHLVRRRGQEARLRCSPMKGHSHVYWYRQLPEEGLKFMVYLQKENIIDESGMPKERFSAEFPKEGPSILRIQQVVRGDSAAYFCASSPPKTSGRADTQYFGPGTRLTVL.

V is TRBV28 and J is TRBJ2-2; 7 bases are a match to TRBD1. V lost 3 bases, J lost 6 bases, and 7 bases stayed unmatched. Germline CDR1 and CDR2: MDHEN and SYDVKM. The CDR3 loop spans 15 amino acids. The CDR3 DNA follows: TGTGCCAGCAGTTTTTACACACAGGGGTCCGGGGAGCTGTTTTTT. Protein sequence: CASSFYTQGSGELFF.

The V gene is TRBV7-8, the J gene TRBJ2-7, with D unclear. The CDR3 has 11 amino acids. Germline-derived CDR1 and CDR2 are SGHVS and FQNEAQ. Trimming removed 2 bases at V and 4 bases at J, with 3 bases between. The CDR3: CASSLRYEQYF. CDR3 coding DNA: TGTGCCAGCAGCTTAAGGTACGAGCAGTACTTC.

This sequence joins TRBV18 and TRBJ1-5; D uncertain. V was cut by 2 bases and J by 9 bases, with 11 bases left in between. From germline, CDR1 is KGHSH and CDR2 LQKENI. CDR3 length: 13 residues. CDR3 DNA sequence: TGTGCCAGCTCACCAGGGGATTCTCTGCCCCAGCATTTT. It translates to CASSPGDSLPQHF. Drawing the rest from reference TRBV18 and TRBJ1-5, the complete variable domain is NAGVMQNPRHLVRRRGQEARLRCSPMKGHSHVYWYRQLPEEGLKFMVYLQKENIIDESGMPKERFSAEFPKEGPSILRIQQVVRGDSAAYFCASSPGDSLPQHFGDGTRLSIL.

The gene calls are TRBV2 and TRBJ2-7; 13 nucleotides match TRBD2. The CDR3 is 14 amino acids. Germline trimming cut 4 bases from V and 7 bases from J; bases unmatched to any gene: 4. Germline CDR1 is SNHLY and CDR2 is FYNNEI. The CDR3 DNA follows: TGTGCCAGCAGTGGACTAGCGGGAGGAAGAGAGCAGTACTTC. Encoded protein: CASSGLAGGREQYF.

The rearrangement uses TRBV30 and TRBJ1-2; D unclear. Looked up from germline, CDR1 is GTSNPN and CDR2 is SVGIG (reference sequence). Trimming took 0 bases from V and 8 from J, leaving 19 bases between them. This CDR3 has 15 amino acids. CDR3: CAWSVLRTHPSGYTF. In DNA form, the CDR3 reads TGTGCCTGGAGTGTACTCCGGACGCATCCTTCCGGCTACACCTTC.